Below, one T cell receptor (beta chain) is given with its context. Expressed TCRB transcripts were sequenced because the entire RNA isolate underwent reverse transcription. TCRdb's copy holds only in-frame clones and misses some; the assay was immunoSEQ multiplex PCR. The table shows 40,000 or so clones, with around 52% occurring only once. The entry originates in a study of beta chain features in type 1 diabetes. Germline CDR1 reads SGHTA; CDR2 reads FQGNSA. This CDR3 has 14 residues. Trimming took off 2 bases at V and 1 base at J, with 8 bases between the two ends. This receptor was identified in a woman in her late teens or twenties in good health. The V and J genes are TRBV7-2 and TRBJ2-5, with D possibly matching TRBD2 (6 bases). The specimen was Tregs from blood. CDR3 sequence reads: CASSLNGGQETQYF. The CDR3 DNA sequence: TGTGCCAGCAGCTTAAACGGGGGCCAAGAGACCCAGTACTTC.